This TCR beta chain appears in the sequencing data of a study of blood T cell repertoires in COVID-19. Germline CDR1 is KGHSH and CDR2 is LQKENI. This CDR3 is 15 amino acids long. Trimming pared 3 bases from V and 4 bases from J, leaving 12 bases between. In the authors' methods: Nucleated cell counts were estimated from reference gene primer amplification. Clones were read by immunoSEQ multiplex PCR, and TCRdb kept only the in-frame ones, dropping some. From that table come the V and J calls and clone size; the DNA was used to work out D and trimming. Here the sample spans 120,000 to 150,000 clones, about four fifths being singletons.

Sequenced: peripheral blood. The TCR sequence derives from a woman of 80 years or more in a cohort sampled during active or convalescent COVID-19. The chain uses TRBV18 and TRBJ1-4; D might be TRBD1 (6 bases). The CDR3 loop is CASSPNRDLNEKLFF. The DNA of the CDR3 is TGTGCCAGCTCACCGAACAGGGACCTTAATGAAAAACTGTTTTTT.